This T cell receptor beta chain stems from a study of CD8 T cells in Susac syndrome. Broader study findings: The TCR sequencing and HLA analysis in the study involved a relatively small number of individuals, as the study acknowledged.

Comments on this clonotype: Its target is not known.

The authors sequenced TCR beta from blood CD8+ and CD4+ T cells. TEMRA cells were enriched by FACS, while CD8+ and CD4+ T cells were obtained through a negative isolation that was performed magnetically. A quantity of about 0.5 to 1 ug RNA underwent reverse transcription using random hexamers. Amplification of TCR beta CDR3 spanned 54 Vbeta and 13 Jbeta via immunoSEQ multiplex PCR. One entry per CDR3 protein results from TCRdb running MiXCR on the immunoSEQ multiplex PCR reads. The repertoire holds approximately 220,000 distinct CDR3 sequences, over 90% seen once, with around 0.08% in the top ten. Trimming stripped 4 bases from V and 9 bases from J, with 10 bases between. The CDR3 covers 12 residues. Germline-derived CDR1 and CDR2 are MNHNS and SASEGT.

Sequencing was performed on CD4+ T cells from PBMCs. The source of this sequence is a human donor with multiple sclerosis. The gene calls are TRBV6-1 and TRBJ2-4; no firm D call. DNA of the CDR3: TGTGCCAGCAGTGTTGTTTGGGGCATTCAGTACTTC. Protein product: CASSVVWGIQYF.